This passage covers 25 T cell receptor beta chains from one sample sequenced in a study of blood T cell repertoires in COVID-19. The table came from immunoSEQ multiplex PCR; TCRdb's copy has only in-frame clones and leaves some out. The sample carries about 110,000 clones, around nine tenths recorded once. Sequencing was carried out using peripheral blood. The receptors stem from a woman aged 50 to 60 with active or convalescent COVID-19.

The J gene is TRBJ2-7, the V gene TRBV19, with TRBD1 matching 8 bases. The germline gives CDR1 LNHDA, CDR2 SQIVND (reference sequence). V trimming: 4 bases; J trimming: 2 bases; junction bases outside the gene matches: 10. There are 16 residues in the CDR3. The CDR3 here is CASSTILGTGTYEQYF. In DNA form, the CDR3 reads TGTGCCAGTAGTACCATTCTCGGGACAGGAACCTACGAGCAGTACTTC.

V usage is TRBV30 and J usage is TRBJ2-7, with 10 bases fitting TRBD1. CDR1 is GTSNPN and CDR2 is SVGIG in the germline V gene (reference sequence). The CDR3 extends over 13 amino acids. Unmatched junction bases numbered 7, after V lost 4 bases and J lost 7 bases. CDR3 in amino acids: CAWNRQGAQEQYF. The CDR3 DNA reads as TGTGCCTGGAACCGACAGGGGGCACAAGAGCAGTACTTC. Full variable domain (missing parts from reference TRBV30 and TRBJ2-7): SQTIHQWPATLVQPVGSPLSLECTVEGTSNPNLYWYRQAAGRGLQLLFYSVGIGQISSEVPQNLSASRPQDRQFILSSKKLLLSDSGFYLCAWNRQGAQEQYFGPGTRLTVT.

This clone showed up just once. V gene TRBV11-2 combines with J gene TRBJ1-3, with unresolved D. CDR3 length: 13 residues. Germline CDR1 is SGHAT and CDR2 is FQNNGV. V was trimmed by 1 base and J by 4 bases, leaving 5 bases between them. CDR3 DNA sequence: TGTGCCAGCAGCTTAGGTTTAGGAAACACCATATATTTT. Translating it yields CASSLGLGNTIYF.

The CDR3 is CASSQSGRAPYEQYF. CDR3 nucleotides: TGTGCCAGCAGCCAGAGCGGGAGGGCCCCCTACGAGCAGTACTTC. This rearrangement joins TRBV5-4 to TRBJ2-7; 10 bases are shared with TRBD2. Germline-derived CDR1 and CDR2 are SGHNT and YYREEE (reference sequence). The CDR3 runs 15 residues. The trim removed 4 bases at V and 2 bases at J, leaving 6 bases unmatched.

V gene TRBV28 combines with J gene TRBJ2-5; 7 bases are a match to TRBD1. CDR3 length equals 14 residues. J lost 4 bases, V lost 4 bases, and 6 bases had no gene match. CDR1 and CDR2 from the germline V gene are MDHEN and SYDVKM. CDR3 DNA: TGTGCCAGCAGTTCCAGACAGGGTCGAGAGACCCAGTACTTC. Protein product: CASSSRQGRETQYF.

The genes are TRBV7-2 and TRBJ2-5; the match to TRBD2 covers 7 bases. The J segment lost 4 bases and the V segment lost 4 bases, leaving 3 bases of the junction unmatched. This CDR3 is built from 13 residues. Germline CDR1 SGHTA, CDR2 FQGNSA. As DNA, the CDR3 is TGTGCCAGCAGCTCCGAGCGGGGAGAGACCCAGTACTTC. Translation gives CASSSERGETQYF.

The sample holds one count of this clone. The V call is TRBV2, the J call TRBJ2-4; 7 nucleotides line up with TRBD2. The trim removed 2 bases at V and 7 bases at J, leaving 8 bases unmatched. This CDR3 contains 15 residues. Per germline, CDR1 SNHLY and CDR2 FYNNEI. The CDR3 coding sequence is TGTGCCAGCAGTGAATTCGGGGGGTCTGGGAACATTCAGTACTTC. Its protein product is CASSEFGGSGNIQYF.

The rearrangement links TRBV24-1 to TRBJ2-3, with 9 positions matching TRBD1. The J segment lost 2 bases and the V segment lost 3 bases, leaving 5 bases of the junction unmatched. The germline gives CDR1 KGHDR, CDR2 SFDVKD. The CDR3 runs 16 residues. CDR3: CATSDLNRGPTDTQYF. CDR3 sequence (DNA): TGTGCCACCAGTGATCTCAACAGGGGGCCCACAGATACGCAGTATTTT.

The chain combines TRBV18 with TRBJ1-4, with D possibly being TRBD1 (5 bases). The CDR3 runs to 14 residues. Trimming shortened V by 6 bases and J by 1 base, and 9 bases separated the two germline ends. The germline V gene has CDR1 KGHSH and CDR2 LQKENI. The CDR3 DNA follows: TGTGCCAGCTCGAAGCAGGGAACTAATGAAAAACTGTTTTTT. Residues: CASSKQGTNEKLFF.

The chain uses TRBV20-1 and TRBJ1-2, with unresolved D. CDR3 length: 11 residues. Germline CDR1 and CDR2: DFQATT and SNEGSKA (reference sequence). The V end lost 2 bases, the J end lost 3 bases, and 4 bases lay between the germline ends. The CDR3 loop reads CSARLDYGYTF. Written as DNA, the CDR3 is TGCAGTGCTAGACTTGACTATGGCTACACCTTC.

This chain joins TRBV19 and TRBJ1-4; 7 nucleotides line up with TRBD1. Germline V CDR1 and CDR2: LNHDA, SQIVND (reference sequence). The junction had 8 bases not matched to a gene; V was cut back by 10 bases and J by 6 bases. This CDR3 has 13 residues. CDR3 sequence reads: CATLDRPDEKLFF. The CDR3 DNA is TGTGCCACCCTGGACAGGCCGGATGAAAAACTGTTTTTT.

The rearrangement links TRBV27 to TRBJ2-4; 12 positions agree with TRBD1. The junction had 13 bases not matched to a gene; V was cut back by 5 bases and J by 8 bases. The CDR3 has 17 residues. The germline CDR1 and CDR2 sequences are MNHEY and SMNVEV (reference sequence). This chain's CDR3 is CASSKQTGTGGEDIQYF. The CDR3 nucleotides are TGTGCCAGCAGTAAACAGACCGGGACAGGGGGCGAGGACATTCAGTACTTC.

The chain uses TRBV23-1 and TRBJ2-1, with D possibly being TRBD2 (5 bases). TRBV23-1 carries the ORF label, with uncertain function. The CDR3 totals 13 residues. V lost 7 bases and J lost 10, with 17 bases in between. CDR3 residues: CASIRGYWTEQFF. The CDR3 nucleotides are TGCGCCAGCATAAGAGGGTACTGGACGGAGCAGTTCTTC.

V gene TRBV5-1 combines with J gene TRBJ2-4; D is possibly TRBD2 (6 bases). The germline gives CDR1 SGHRS, CDR2 YFSETQ. V gave up 4 bases and J gave up 1 base, with 21 bases separating them. The CDR3 consists of 18 residues. CDR3 sequence reads: CASSQIEGGRWAKNIQYF. The CDR3 DNA follows: TGCGCCAGCAGCCAAATCGAAGGAGGGAGGTGGGCCAAAAACATTCAGTACTTC.

The chain couples TRBV24-1 to TRBJ2-6; TRBD2 is a possible D gene (5 bases). The CDR3 extends over 16 amino acids. V lost 7 bases and J 3 bases, leaving 15 bases between the germline ends. The V gene's germline CDR1 is KGHDR and CDR2 SFDVKD. The CDR3 spells CATSEKRAGGANVLTF. Here the CDR3 DNA reads TGTGCCACCAGCGAAAAGAGGGCGGGTGGGGCCAACGTCCTGACTTTC.

The CDR3: CASSLGTGGFWETQYF. The CDR3 DNA sequence: TGTGCCAGCAGCTTGGGGACAGGGGGCTTTTGGGAGACCCAGTACTTC. The gene calls are TRBV5-4 and TRBJ2-5; 11 bases fit TRBD1. The CDR3 spans 16 residues. Germline V gene lookup returns CDR1 SGHNT and CDR2 YYREEE (reference sequence). The J segment lost 5 bases and the V segment lost 0 bases, leaving 6 bases of the junction unmatched.

Here the CDR3 DNA reads TGTGCCTTGGGACAGGCAATGAACACTGAAGCTTTCTTT. Translating it yields CALGQAMNTEAFF. This chain uses TRBV30 with TRBJ1-1, with TRBD1 matching over 8 bases. The CDR3 length is 13 residues. Germline V CDR1 and CDR2: GTSNPN, SVGIG (reference sequence). Trimming cost V 7 bases and J 0 bases; bases outside gene matches: 4.

The chain recombines TRBV28 with TRBJ2-5; 10 nucleotides line up with TRBD2. The CDR3 is made up of 17 amino acids. CDR1 and CDR2 (germline): MDHEN, SYDVKM. After removal of 5 bases from V and 5 bases from J, the junction contained 14 bases not matched to a gene. The CDR3 DNA is TGTGCCAGCAGTCCTGCTGCCCTAGCGGGAGTGAGTGAGACCCAGTACTTC. Amino acids: CASSPAALAGVSETQYF.

This chain connects TRBV18 to TRBJ2-3; 7 bases agree with TRBD1. The germline V gene encodes CDR1 KGHSH and CDR2 LQKENI. V shed 4 bases, J shed 0 bases, and the junction held 4 bases outside the gene matches. The CDR3 loop spans 15 amino acids. The CDR3: CASSQGTASTDTQYF. CDR3 nucleotide sequence: TGTGCCAGCTCACAAGGGACAGCTAGCACAGATACGCAGTATTTT. The whole variable domain, filled in from reference TRBV18 and TRBJ2-3, reads NAGVMQNPRHLVRRRGQEARLRCSPMKGHSHVYWYRQLPEEGLKFMVYLQKENIIDESGMPKERFSAEFPKEGPSILRIQQVVRGDSAAYFCASSQGTASTDTQYFGPGTRLTVL.

This sequence joins TRBV10-3 and TRBJ2-3; D might be TRBD1 (5 bases). Germline assignment: CDR1 ENHRY and CDR2 SYGVKD. With 1 base removed from V and 0 bases from J, the gap between germline ends came to 8 bases. The CDR3 covers 15 residues. CDR3 loop: CAISELGDSTDTQYF. In DNA form, the CDR3 reads TGTGCCATCAGTGAGTTAGGGGATAGCACAGATACGCAGTATTTT.

This clone was recorded a few times. This chain uses TRBV18 with TRBJ2-7; 9 bases map to TRBD2. There are 16 residues in the CDR3. Germline CDR1 and CDR2: KGHSH and LQKENI. The J segment lost 2 bases and the V segment lost 0 bases, leaving 5 bases of the junction unmatched. CDR3 in DNA: TGTGCCAGCTCACCACCGGGCGGGAGGGGAGCCTACGAGCAGTACTTC. As protein: CASSPPGGRGAYEQYF.

This clone was counted between two and nine times. CDR3 amino acids: CASSPRGLALETQYF. CDR3 DNA: TGTGCCAGCAGCCCTCGGGGACTAGCGTTGGAGACCCAGTACTTC. This chain joins TRBV5-4 and TRBJ2-5; TRBD2 aligns across 10 bases. The CDR3 covers 15 residues. Germline CDR1 SGHNT, CDR2 YYREEE (reference sequence). The V segment lost 4 bases and the J segment 5 bases; nucleotides outside the gene matches: 8. Using reference TRBV5-4 and TRBJ2-5 for the parts outside the CDR3, the full variable domain is ETGVTQSPTHLIKTRGQQVTLRCSSQSGHNTVSWYQQALGQGPQFIFQYYREEENGRGNFPPRFSGLQFPNYSSELNVNALELDDSALYLCASSPRGLALETQYFGPGTRLLVL.

The chain recombines TRBV25-1 with TRBJ1-2, with D possibly matching TRBD1 (5 bases). The germline CDR1 and CDR2 sequences are MGHDK and SYGVNS. The V end lost 6 bases, the J end lost 8 bases, and 13 bases lay between the germline ends. This CDR3 region has 12 residues. For the CDR3, the DNA is TGTGCCAGCAGGGACGGGGGATCCGGCTACACCTTC. Protein: CASRDGGSGYTF.

The chain combines TRBV28 with TRBJ1-5; no reliable D call. V was pared by 11 bases and J by 4 bases, with 15 bases between. Germline assignment: CDR1 MDHEN and CDR2 SYDVKM. The CDR3 extends over 13 amino acids. The CDR3 protein is CAGRPAGNQPQHF. CDR3 DNA sequence: TGTGCCGGAAGACCCGCGGGGAATCAGCCCCAGCATTTT.

This rearrangement joins TRBV9 to TRBJ2-1; 9 positions agree with TRBD2. V dropped 3 bases and J dropped 8; count of bases not matched to a gene: 6. The CDR3 contains 14 residues. The germline gives CDR1 SGDLS, CDR2 YYNGEE. The CDR3 nucleotides read TGTGCCAGCAGCGCCGGGACTAGCACGCATGAGCAGTTCTTC. Protein product: CASSAGTSTHEQFF.